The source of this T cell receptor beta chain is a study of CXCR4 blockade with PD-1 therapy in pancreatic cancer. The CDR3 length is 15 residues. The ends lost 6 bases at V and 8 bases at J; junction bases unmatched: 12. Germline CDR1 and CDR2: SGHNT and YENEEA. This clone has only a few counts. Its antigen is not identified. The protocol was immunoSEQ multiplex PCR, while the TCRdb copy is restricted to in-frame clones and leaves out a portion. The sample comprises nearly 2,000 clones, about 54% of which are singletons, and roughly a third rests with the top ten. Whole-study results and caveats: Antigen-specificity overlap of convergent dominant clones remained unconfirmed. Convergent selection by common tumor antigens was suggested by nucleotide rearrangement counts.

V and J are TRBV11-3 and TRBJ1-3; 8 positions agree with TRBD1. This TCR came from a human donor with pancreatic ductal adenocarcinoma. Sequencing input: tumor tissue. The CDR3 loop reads CASRPQDRAVDTIYF. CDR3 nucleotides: TGTGCCAGCAGACCCCAGGACAGGGCTGTAGACACCATATATTTT.